A selection of T cell receptor beta chains follows, all from one sample in a study of OX40 agonist ivuxolimab in advanced cancers. Sequencing was performed with immunoSEQ multiplex PCR; in TCRdb, only in-frame clones are kept and a portion is missing. This table has roughly 80,000 clones, about 80% appearing once. The sample consisted of CD4+ or CD8+ T cells sorted from blood, taken in a trial of the OX40 agonist ivuxolimab. Every receptor here comes from an adult with an advanced solid tumor such as melanoma, head and neck, liver or kidney cancer. Both conserved end residues are part of each CDR3. The D gene is left open where the match is weak. Clone size is stated in some rows and not others, as once, few, many or a class when expanded.

d_call j_call clone_size v_call cdr3_nt cdr3_aa
- TRBJ2-7 few TRBV4-2 TGTGCCAGCAGCCGCGAGGACACCGCCTACGAGCAGTACTTC CASSREDTAYEQYF
- TRBJ1-1 few TRBV29-1 TGCAGCGTTGAGTGGTCGTTCCGGGCCGGGGCTTTCTTT CSVEWSFRAGAFF
TRBD1 TRBJ2-7 - TRBV5-6 TGTGCCAGCAGCCCCGACAGGGGGTACGAGCAGTACTTC CASSPDRGYEQYF
- TRBJ2-7 once TRBV7-9 TGTGCCAGCAGCTTATCGGGCCCCTCCGAGCAGTACTTC CASSLSGPSEQYF
TRBD1 TRBJ1-2 - TRBV2 TGTGCCAGCAGTGTGGACAGGGCTGTAAACGGCTACACCTTC CASSVDRAVNGYTF
- TRBJ2-5 once TRBV5-4 TGTGCCAGCAGCTCGGACTCCCGGGAGACCCAGTACTTC CASSSDSRETQYF
- TRBJ1-2 few TRBV27 TGTGCCAGCAGTTTACGGGGGGGGAACTATGGCTACACCTTC CASSLRGGNYGYTF
- TRBJ1-1 few TRBV5-1 TGCGCCAGCAGCTTGGTGGATCGACGGACTGAAGCTTTCTTT CASSLVDRRTEAFF
TRBD1 TRBJ1-4 - TRBV2 TGTGCCAGCAGACAGGGGGCTCTTAATGAAAAACTGTTTTTT CASRQGALNEKLFF
- TRBJ2-3 - TRBV19 TGTGCCAGTACCCTGGACAGAATCACAGATACGCAGTATTTT CASTLDRITDTQYF
TRBD1 TRBJ2-5 - TRBV30 TGTGCCTGGAACCAGGGGGTTTCAGAGACCCAGTACTTC CAWNQGVSETQYF
- TRBJ2-7 - TRBV7-2 TGTGCCAGCAGCATGTCCTTCGGTGAGCAGTACTTC CASSMSFGEQYF
- TRBJ2-3 - TRBV27 TGTGCCAGCAGTTTCAACACAGATACGCAGTATTTT CASSFNTDTQYF
- TRBJ2-5 - TRBV15 TGTGCCACCAGCTCCCCCGAGAAAGAGGAGACCCAGTACTTC CATSSPEKEETQYF
- TRBJ2-5 - TRBV30 TGTGCCTGGAGGGGCGGGACTCCACAAGAGACCCAGTACTTC CAWRGGTPQETQYF
TRBD2 TRBJ2-5 once TRBV4-2 TGTGCCAGCAGCCAAGGAGGACTAGTGAAGGAGACCCAGTACTTC CASSQGGLVKETQYF
- TRBJ1-2 - TRBV5-1 TGCGCCAGCAGCGGGAACAGGGATCGAGGCTACACCTTC CASSGNRDRGYTF
- TRBJ2-3 - TRBV7-9 TGTGCCAGCAGCCCCCAGGAAGATACGCAGTATTTT CASSPQEDTQYF
- TRBJ2-4 - TRBV15 TGTGCCACCAGCAGAGATCATGACATTCAGTACTTC CATSRDHDIQYF
TRBD1 TRBJ2-3 - TRBV4-3 TGCGCCAGCAGCCGAGGCTCAGGGGGCATGGGAGATACGCAGTATTTT CASSRGSGGMGDTQYF
TRBD1 TRBJ1-4 - TRBV29-1 TGCAGCGTTGGCGCAGGGGGAGGTGAAAAACTGTTTTTT CSVGAGGGEKLFF
TRBD1 TRBJ2-7 - TRBV25-1 TGTGCCAGCAGTGCCCTAAACAGGGGGCCCTATAAAGACGAGCAGTACTTC CASSALNRGPYKDEQYF
TRBD1 TRBJ2-7 - TRBV28 TGTGCCAGCAGTGGGGTGACAGGGGGCTACGAGCAGTACTTC CASSGVTGGYEQYF
- TRBJ1-6 few TRBV7-8 TGTGCCAGCAGCTTAAGAGGAGGATCACCCCTCCACTTT CASSLRGGSPLHF
- TRBJ1-5 - TRBV2 TGTGCCAGCACCGAAGGACCCTCTTACAATCAGCCCCAGCATTTT CASTEGPSYNQPQHF
- TRBJ2-3 - TRBV7-3 TGTGCCAGCAGCCCCTCCCGCAGGTCCCCAGATACGCAGTATTTT CASSPSRRSPDTQYF
- TRBJ1-1 - TRBV5-1 TGCGCCAGCAGCTTGATAGGGGTCACTGAAGCTTTCTTT CASSLIGVTEAFF
- TRBJ2-3 - TRBV5-4 TGTGCCAGCAGCCAGTCCGCTGCCTCAAGCACAGATACGCAGTATTTT CASSQSAASSTDTQYF
TRBD2 TRBJ2-3 - TRBV29-1 TGCAGCGTTGAGGTAGCGGGGGGGCGGTATGCAGATACGCAGTATTTT CSVEVAGGRYADTQYF
- TRBJ1-2 - TRBV18 TGTGCCAGCTCACCATATGCCGGGACCGGGAGTCCCTATGGCTACACCTTC CASSPYAGTGSPYGYTF
TRBD1 TRBJ2-7 - TRBV9 TGTGCCAGCAGCGTAGAGCCAGGGACAGTCTACGAGCAGTACTTC CASSVEPGTVYEQYF
- TRBJ1-1 once TRBV4-2 TGTGCCAGCAGCCAAGATAACAGGGTGGAGGATGAAGCTTTCTTT CASSQDNRVEDEAFF
TRBD2 TRBJ2-7 - TRBV27 TGTGCCAGCAGTTTATCAACTAGCGGGGGAGCCTACGAGCAGTACTTC CASSLSTSGGAYEQYF
TRBD1 TRBJ2-1 once TRBV11-3 TGTGCCAGCGGGACAGGGTATAGCAATGAGCAGTTCTTC CASGTGYSNEQFF
TRBD2 TRBJ2-3 - TRBV28 TGTGCCAGCCCCTCGACTAGCGGGGGGGCTATTAGCACAGATACGCAGTATTTT CASPSTSGGAISTDTQYF
- TRBJ1-5 - TRBV28 TGTGCCAGCAGTCCCATAAGTCGCCTCTTTGGGCCCCAGCATTTT CASSPISRLFGPQHF
TRBD1 TRBJ1-2 - TRBV5-4 TGTGCCAGCAGCTTGGGACAGGGCCGACCACCTAACTATGGCTACACCTTC CASSLGQGRPPNYGYTF
- TRBJ1-3 - TRBV18 TGTGCCAGCTCACACGGGACGGAGGACCCCGGAAACACCATATATTTT CASSHGTEDPGNTIYF
- TRBJ1-6 few TRBV6-1 TGTGCCACCCGGACAGAATATAATTCACCCCTCCACTTT CATRTEYNSPLHF
- TRBJ2-7 - TRBV30 TGTGCCTGGAGTGTAGGTAACTACGAGCAGTACTTC CAWSVGNYEQYF
- TRBJ1-6 - TRBV27 TGTGCCAGCAGAGCCGGGGGTTATAATTCACCCCTCCACTTT CASRAGGYNSPLHF
TRBD1 TRBJ1-3 - TRBV5-1 TGCGCCAGCAGCTCGTCTATCGGACAGGAACCTGGAAACACCATATATTTT CASSSSIGQEPGNTIYF
TRBD1 TRBJ1-2 - TRBV5-1 TGCGCCAGCAGCCTAGGACAGGGAGAGTATGGCTACACCTTC CASSLGQGEYGYTF
- TRBJ1-2 - TRBV7-9 TGTGCCAGCAGCCGAGATAGAGTTCACTTGGGCTACACCTTC CASSRDRVHLGYTF
TRBD1 TRBJ2-3 - TRBV6-1 TGTGCCAGCAGGAGGGACAGGGGAAAGACAGATACGCAGTATTTT CASRRDRGKTDTQYF
- TRBJ2-7 - TRBV6-1 TGTGCCAGCAGTGAAGCGCGAACCTGGGTTGTCAGCTCCCACGAGCAGTACTTC CASSEARTWVVSSHEQYF
- TRBJ2-5 - TRBV7-9 TGTGCCAGCAGCTCAGGGCTGACAGCCTCCCACCAAGAGACCCAGTACTTC CASSSGLTASHQETQYF
TRBD2 TRBJ2-5 - TRBV5-6 TGTGCCAGCAGCCTCCTAGCGGGGTGGGCGGGGACCCAGTACTTC CASSLLAGWAGTQYF
TRBD1 TRBJ1-1 - TRBV7-3 TGTGCCAGCAGCCGGGACAGGGCGAACACTGAAGCTTTCTTT CASSRDRANTEAFF
- TRBJ1-3 - TRBV28 TGTGCCAGCACCTCGGACAGCAGAAACACCATATATTTT CASTSDSRNTIYF
- TRBJ1-1 - TRBV10-3 TGTGCCATCAGTTTCGGGGGGGATGGTGAAGCTTTCTTT CAISFGGDGEAFF
TRBD1 TRBJ1-2 - TRBV28 TGTGCCAGCAGTTTATCTAACAGGGGAGGCTACACCTTC CASSLSNRGGYTF
- TRBJ1-2 - TRBV2 TGTGCCAGCAGTACCCTCGACAGGTGGGGGGGCTACACCTTC CASSTLDRWGGYTF
TRBD2 TRBJ2-1 - TRBV30 TGTGCCTGGAGTCCTGGACTAGCGGGGGGGAAGCAGTTCTTC CAWSPGLAGGKQFF
- TRBJ2-7 - TRBV2 TGTGCCAGGGGGGGAGGGGGCGCGTCAAGCCACGAGCAGTACTTC CARGGGGASSHEQYF